This TCR beta chain is from a study of PD-L1 blockade in urothelial cancer. In the study overall: Male sex and bladder-origin urothelial cancer were recorded for about 90% of the roughly 30 patients. Blood gave a median approximately 150,000 T cells.

V dropped 5 bases and J dropped 9; count of bases not matched to a gene: 8. The V gene's germline CDR1 is KGHSH and CDR2 LQKENI. The CDR3 is 14 amino acids. Sequencing used immunoSEQ multiplex PCR; TCRdb keeps in-frame clones, though not all of them. The data show about 57,000 clones, 86% seen once. The sequence was obtained from a man aged 50-59 years with urothelial cancer. Sequenced material: PBMCs, taken around atezolizumab (anti-PD-L1) treatment. This chain links TRBV18 with TRBJ2-1; 9 bases are a match to TRBD1. CDR3 bases: TGTGCCAGCTCATCGGACAGGGGTTGGAGTGAGCAGTTCTTC. It yields the protein CASSSDRGWSEQFF.